What follows describes a single TCR beta chain. Its antigen remains undetermined. No much larger clone exists at a distance of one base, and base qualities are not known. This entry is derived from a study of T-cell memory formation after mild COVID-19 (dated by TCRdb to 2020 to 2023). About the full investigation: TCR sequence clusters from the two donors were largely donor specific. Longitudinal TCRalpha and TCRbeta repertoire sequencing tracked T-cell clones expanding and contracting after mild COVID-19 in a couple of donors. The cohort was made up of two young adult volunteers, one female and one male, who were previously healthy.

General conclusions and limits of the study: SARS-CoV-2 specificity was not confirmed for the second-wave clones peaking on day 37. Some responding clones were detected in pre-infection memory, suggesting pre-existing cross-reactive memory T cells joined the SARS-CoV-2 response. The study covered only a couple of mild cases, and larger cohorts including severe cases with pre-infection samples were considered necessary. Balanced CD4/CD8 phenotypes were observed for clones contracting from day 15 to 85, whereas a bias towards CD4+ was observed for a second wave of clones expanding from day 15 to 37. Contracting CD4+ clones turned up mainly in the CM and EM memory subsets, whereas EMRA was where CD8+ clones were enriched.

The CDR3 spans 15 residues, from the cysteine through the phenylalanine. The only DNA kept is the CDR3, 45 bases in frame from the first base. At the junction V is shortened by 2 bases and J by 0 bases, with 11 bases in between. TCRdb shows the sequencer as Illumina NovaSeq 6000. TCRalpha and TCRbeta cDNA libraries were built by 5'RACE with constant-segment primers, adding sample barcodes and unique molecular identifiers. RNA was extracted from every sample with Trizol reagent. Library amplification was performed in two PCR steps, and a second sample barcode and Illumina TruSeq adapters were introduced in the second step. The libraries were sequenced on an Illumina NovaSeq using 2 x 150 bp paired-end reads. Per the source publication's procedure: Reads were demultiplexed and collapsed into UMI-guided consensus sequences with migec v1.2.7. With mixcr v2.1.11, UMI consensuses were aligned to TRA and TRB V and J templates and assembled into clonotypes. Expanded or contracted clonotypes were those called significant by both edgeR and NoisET, with noise models trained on biological replicates. For edgeR calls, the cutoffs were a false discovery rate-adjusted p below 0.01 and a log2 fold-change threshold of 1. PCA with hierarchical clustering of max-normalized trajectories of the 1000 most abundant clonotypes was used as exploratory dynamics analysis. Separately sequenced CD4+ and CD8+ repertoires were used to assign the CD4 or CD8 phenotype of responding clones. TCRdb itself trimmed the public reads at Q25 with fastp, ran MiXCR and retained productive beta chains. Rows merge per CDR3 protein into single entries with the most common DNA and genes. The V and J calls here are based on TCRdb, not the publication. Here the sample has around 340,000 distinct CDR3 sequences; 20% to 25% occur a single time. Of the sample, approximately 13% is held by the ten largest clones.

PBMCs were isolated by Ficoll-Paque density gradient centrifugation. The TCR comes from an adult woman who had mild COVID-19 (a few samples of this study predate the infection). The sample titles of this study are shuffled in the database, so cell type and time point are left out; the donor was told from shared clones. The sequence links TRBV12-3 or TRBV12-4 to TRBJ2-7; a tentative D call is TRBD1 (6 bases match). Sequencing input: PBMCs or a T cell subset sorted from them (not recorded which). The CDR3 region: CASSLRQGSSYEQYF. The nucleotide sequence is given as TGTGCCAGCAGTTTACGGCAGGGGAGCTCCTACGAGCAGTACTTC.